The rows below give T cell receptor beta chains drawn from one sample of a study of blood T cell repertoires in COVID-19. Method: immunoSEQ multiplex PCR; TCRdb's copy keeps in-frame clones and lacks some. The sample holds 180,000 or so clones, about nine tenths seen once. The sequenced sample was peripheral blood. The receptor set was obtained from a man between 70 and 80 years old with acute or convalescent COVID-19. The CDR3 runs from the conserved cysteine through the conserved F or W. Each record gives: clone size, D gene, V gene, J gene, CDR3 DNA, CDR3 protein. D genes are given only for firm matches. Only some rows state a clone size, as once, few, many or a class for expanded clones.

size: NA; D: NA; V: TRBV6-2/TRBV6-3; J: TRBJ1-6; DNA: TGTGCCAGCAGTTACTCGGGCCAGGGCTCACCCCTCCACTTT; CDR3: CASSYSGQGSPLHF
size: NA; D: TRBD1; V: TRBV24-1; J: TRBJ2-2; DNA: TGTGCCACCAGTCCCGGTGGGACAGGTCGTCCCGGGGAGCTGTTTTTT; CDR3: CATSPGGTGRPGELFF
size: NA; D: NA; V: TRBV5-5; J: TRBJ1-3; DNA: TGTGCCAGCAGCCCTGACAGGCCTGGAAACACCATATATTTT; CDR3: CASSPDRPGNTIYF
size: NA; D: TRBD1; V: TRBV14; J: TRBJ1-2; DNA: TGTGCCAGCAGGAAAACAGGGGACTATGGCTACACCTTC; CDR3: CASRKTGDYGYTF
size: NA; D: NA; V: TRBV7-6; J: TRBJ2-3; DNA: TGTGCCAGCAGCTTAGGATCGGGGTACAGCACAGATACGCAGTATTTT; CDR3: CASSLGSGYSTDTQYF
size: NA; D: NA; V: TRBV9; J: TRBJ2-1; DNA: TGTGCCAGCAGCGTAACCCCATACAGGGACGCGAATGAGCAGTTCTTC; CDR3: CASSVTPYRDANEQFF
size: once; D: NA; V: TRBV27; J: TRBJ1-1; DNA: TGTGCCAGCAGTTTATCACCAGGCTACGGGAACACTGAAGCTTTCTTT; CDR3: CASSLSPGYGNTEAFF
size: NA; D: TRBD1; V: TRBV24-1; J: TRBJ2-5; DNA: TGTGCCACCAGTGATGGACAGGGGGAGACCCAGTACTTC; CDR3: CATSDGQGETQYF
size: once; D: TRBD1; V: TRBV19; J: TRBJ2-3; DNA: TGTGCCAGTAGTGGAGACAGGGGTTGGGGCACAGATACGCAGTATTTT; CDR3: CASSGDRGWGTDTQYF
size: NA; D: NA; V: TRBV6-2/TRBV6-3; J: TRBJ2-1; DNA: TGTGCCAGCAGTCAGACTAGTGGCGAGCAGTTCTTC; CDR3: CASSQTSGEQFF
size: NA; D: NA; V: TRBV27; J: TRBJ1-5; DNA: TGTGCCAGCAGTGAGAGGCATAGCAATCAGCCCCAGCATTTT; CDR3: CASSERHSNQPQHF
size: NA; D: NA; V: TRBV11-3; J: TRBJ2-7; DNA: TGTGCCAGCAGCTTAGCCGGCAGGGGCTACGAGCAGTACTTC; CDR3: CASSLAGRGYEQYF
size: few; D: NA; V: TRBV28; J: TRBJ1-4; DNA: TGTGCCAGCAGTGGGGGGGAAGGGGTGTTTTTT; CDR3: CASSGGEGVFF
size: NA; D: TRBD1; V: TRBV18; J: TRBJ2-3; DNA: TGTGCCAGCTCACCAGGGACAGGGCGCACAGATACGCAGTATTTT; CDR3: CASSPGTGRTDTQYF
size: NA; D: TRBD1; V: TRBV5-1; J: TRBJ2-1; DNA: TGCGCCAGCAGCTTGCCTCGGACAGGCAATGAGCAGTTCTTC; CDR3: CASSLPRTGNEQFF
size: NA; D: NA; V: TRBV6-2/TRBV6-3; J: TRBJ2-2; DNA: TGTGCCAGCAGTGCGTTGGGGGGAGGAACCGGGGAGCTGTTTTTT; CDR3: CASSALGGGTGELFF
size: NA; D: TRBD1; V: TRBV2; J: TRBJ2-3; DNA: TGTGCCAGCAGTGGAGGGGGCTCGGGCACAGATACGCAGTATTTT; CDR3: CASSGGGSGTDTQYF
size: NA; D: NA; V: TRBV28; J: TRBJ1-6; DNA: TGTGCCAGCAGTTTACCAGTTTCACCCCTCCACTTT; CDR3: CASSLPVSPLHF
size: NA; D: TRBD1; V: TRBV7-2; J: TRBJ2-7; DNA: TGTGCCAGCAGCAAAACCGGGACAGGGGGCTACGAGCAGTACTTC; CDR3: CASSKTGTGGYEQYF
size: NA; D: NA; V: TRBV6-1; J: TRBJ1-2; DNA: TGTGCCAGCAGTGAAGCGCGCCGGGGGGCCGGGGCCCTCTATGGCTACACCTTC; CDR3: CASSEARRGAGALYGYTF
size: NA; D: TRBD1; V: TRBV9; J: TRBJ1-3; DNA: TGTGCCAGCAGCCCCAGACAGGGGGGAAACACCATATATTTT; CDR3: CASSPRQGGNTIYF
size: NA; D: TRBD1; V: TRBV2; J: TRBJ1-4; DNA: TGTGCCAGCAGTTTACAGGGGGCGGATGAAAAACTGTTTTTT; CDR3: CASSLQGADEKLFF
size: few; D: NA; V: TRBV11-3; J: TRBJ2-3; DNA: TGTGCCAGCAGCTTAGGTTCACGGGAAGATACGCAGTATTTT; CDR3: CASSLGSREDTQYF
size: NA; D: NA; V: TRBV11-3; J: TRBJ2-5; DNA: TGTGCCAGCAGCTTAGATTACGGAGTAGAGACCCAGTACTTC; CDR3: CASSLDYGVETQYF
size: NA; D: NA; V: TRBV27; J: TRBJ1-4; DNA: TGTGCCAGCAGTTTCCGTAATGAAAAACTGTTTTTT; CDR3: CASSFRNEKLFF
size: NA; D: NA; V: TRBV11-3; J: TRBJ2-1; DNA: TGTGCCAGCAGCCGGGGTGTGTACGAGCAGTTCTTC; CDR3: CASSRGVYEQFF
size: NA; D: TRBD1; V: TRBV5-1; J: TRBJ1-5; DNA: TGCGCCAGCAGCCTAGGGACAGCCACGGAGCCCCAGCATTTT; CDR3: CASSLGTATEPQHF
size: NA; D: NA; V: TRBV9; J: TRBJ1-5; DNA: TGTGCCAGCAGCCTCACCGACAGTAGCAATCAGCCCCAGCATTTT; CDR3: CASSLTDSSNQPQHF
size: NA; D: TRBD1; V: TRBV4-1; J: TRBJ1-4; DNA: TGCGCCAGCAGCCGGACAGGGAGGGAGGAAAAACTGTTTTTT; CDR3: CASSRTGREEKLFF
size: NA; D: TRBD1; V: TRBV11-2; J: TRBJ2-5; DNA: TGTGCCAGCAGCTTAGGGAAGGACAGGTACAGCCAAGGGACCCAGTACTTC; CDR3: CASSLGKDRYSQGTQYF
size: NA; D: TRBD2; V: TRBV9; J: TRBJ2-1; DNA: TGTGCCAGCAGCGTAGGGGGCGGGAGTGAACACAATGAGCAGTTCTTC; CDR3: CASSVGGGSEHNEQFF
size: NA; D: TRBD2; V: TRBV5-1; J: TRBJ2-1; DNA: TGCGCCAGCAGACAGGCACTAGCGGGAGTTGATAATAATGAGCAGTTCTTC; CDR3: CASRQALAGVDNNEQFF
size: NA; D: NA; V: TRBV9; J: TRBJ2-5; DNA: TGTGCCAGCAGCCCCCGGGACTTTCAAGAGACCCAGTACTTC; CDR3: CASSPRDFQETQYF
size: NA; D: TRBD1; V: TRBV9; J: TRBJ1-2; DNA: TGTGCCAGCAGCGCCGGGACAGGGGAGGAGGTCTACACCTTC; CDR3: CASSAGTGEEVYTF
size: NA; D: TRBD2; V: TRBV10-1; J: TRBJ2-3; DNA: TGCGCCAGCAGTGGCCCCGGGACTAAGAGGACGCAGTATTTT; CDR3: CASSGPGTKRTQYF
size: NA; D: NA; V: TRBV5-5; J: TRBJ1-2; DNA: TGTGCCAGCAGCCCTACGGTGGCTAACTATGGCTACACCTTC; CDR3: CASSPTVANYGYTF
size: NA; D: NA; V: TRBV5-1; J: TRBJ1-4; DNA: TGCGCCAGCAGCTCCCGTGGGCGTATGGAAGAAAAACTGTTTTTT; CDR3: CASSSRGRMEEKLFF
size: few; D: TRBD1; V: TRBV7-2; J: TRBJ1-1; DNA: TGTGCCAGCAGCTTAGCGAGGACAGGGTTAACTGAAGCTTTCTTT; CDR3: CASSLARTGLTEAFF
size: NA; D: NA; V: TRBV5-1; J: TRBJ2-3; DNA: TGCGCCAGCAGCTTATCGACAGCTAGCACAGATACGCAGTATTTT; CDR3: CASSLSTASTDTQYF
size: NA; D: TRBD2; V: TRBV7-9; J: TRBJ2-7; DNA: TGTGCCAGCAGCCCCCCACTAGCGGCCTACGAGCAGTACTTC; CDR3: CASSPPLAAYEQYF
size: NA; D: NA; V: TRBV5-6; J: TRBJ2-5; DNA: TGTGCCAGCAGCTTGTATCGGGGTGAGACCCAGTACTTC; CDR3: CASSLYRGETQYF
size: NA; D: NA; V: TRBV28; J: TRBJ1-2; DNA: TGTGCCAGCACCCCCGGAGGGCAGAACTATGGCTACACCTTC; CDR3: CASTPGGQNYGYTF
size: NA; D: TRBD2; V: TRBV15; J: TRBJ2-1; DNA: TGTGCCACCACAGGAAGGGGACTAGCGGGAGAAGACAATGAGCAGTTCTTC; CDR3: CATTGRGLAGEDNEQFF
size: NA; D: TRBD2; V: TRBV4-3; J: TRBJ2-1; DNA: TGCGCCAGCAGCAACCTACGGCTACTAGCGGGGGGGTACAATGAGCAGTTCTTC; CDR3: CASSNLRLLAGGYNEQFF
size: once; D: NA; V: TRBV20-1; J: TRBJ1-1; DNA: TGCAGTGCTAGTCTGGGGGAGGCTGAAGCTTTCTTT; CDR3: CSASLGEAEAFF
size: NA; D: TRBD1; V: TRBV6-6; J: TRBJ2-2; DNA: TGTGCCAGCGGTCCGGTGCCGGGACAGGTAATCTGGAACACCGGGGAGCTGTTTTTT; CDR3: CASGPVPGQVIWNTGELFF
size: NA; D: TRBD1; V: TRBV25-1; J: TRBJ2-1; DNA: TGTGCCAGCAGTGAGCCGAGACAGGGTACGTTCAATGAGCAGTTCTTC; CDR3: CASSEPRQGTFNEQFF
size: few; D: NA; V: TRBV28; J: TRBJ1-4; DNA: TGTGCCAGCAGTACAAGGAGGATAGAGGAAAAACTGTTTTTT; CDR3: CASSTRRIEEKLFF
size: NA; D: TRBD2; V: TRBV28; J: TRBJ2-1; DNA: TGTGCCAGCTCCGGACTAGGCGACTACAATGAGCAGTTCTTC; CDR3: CASSGLGDYNEQFF
size: NA; D: NA; V: TRBV4-1; J: TRBJ2-1; DNA: TGCGCCAGCAGCCTTGGGGTAGCGCCAACCTACAATGAGCAGTTCTTC; CDR3: CASSLGVAPTYNEQFF
size: NA; D: TRBD1; V: TRBV11-1; J: TRBJ2-7; DNA: TGTGCCAGCAGCTTCCGGGGACAGGGAGGTTTCGACGAGCAGTACTTC; CDR3: CASSFRGQGGFDEQYF
size: NA; D: TRBD2; V: TRBV11-1; J: TRBJ2-7; DNA: TGTGCCAGCAGCCCAGGTCCCGGGAGGAGCTACGAGCAGTACTTC; CDR3: CASSPGPGRSYEQYF
size: NA; D: NA; V: TRBV4-1; J: TRBJ1-1; DNA: TGCGCCAGCAGCCAAGCTACAGGGTGGGACACTGAAGCTTTCTTT; CDR3: CASSQATGWDTEAFF
size: NA; D: NA; V: TRBV7-2; J: TRBJ2-5; DNA: TGTGCCAGCAGCTTAGCGACGGGGGATAGAGAGACCCAGTACTTC; CDR3: CASSLATGDRETQYF
size: NA; D: NA; V: TRBV7-2; J: TRBJ1-5; DNA: TGTGCCAGCAGCTTAAGCCCATCCACGGGACAGCCCCAGCATTTT; CDR3: CASSLSPSTGQPQHF